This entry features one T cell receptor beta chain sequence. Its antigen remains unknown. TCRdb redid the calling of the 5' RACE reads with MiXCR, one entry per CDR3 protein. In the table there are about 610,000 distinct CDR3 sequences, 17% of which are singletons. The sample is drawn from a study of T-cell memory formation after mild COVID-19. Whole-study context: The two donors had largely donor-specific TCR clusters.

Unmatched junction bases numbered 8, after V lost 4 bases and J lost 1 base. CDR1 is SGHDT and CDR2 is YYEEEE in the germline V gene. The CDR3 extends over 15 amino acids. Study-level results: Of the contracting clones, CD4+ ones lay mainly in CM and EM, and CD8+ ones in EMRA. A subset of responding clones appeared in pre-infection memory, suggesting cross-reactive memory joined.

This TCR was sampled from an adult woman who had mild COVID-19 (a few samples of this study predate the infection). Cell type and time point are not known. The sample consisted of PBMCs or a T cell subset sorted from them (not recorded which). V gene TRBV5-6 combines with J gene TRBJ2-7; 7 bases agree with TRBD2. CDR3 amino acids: CASSPIWGGSYEQYF. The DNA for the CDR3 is TGTGCCAGCAGCCCTATTTGGGGAGGGTCCTACGAGCAGTACTTC.